This TCR beta chain was sequenced in a study of beta chain features in type 1 diabetes. Study as a whole: Examined across all samples were some 99 million sorted cells.

Expressed TCRB transcripts were sequenced, since all the RNA that had been isolated was reverse transcribed. The assay was immunoSEQ multiplex PCR, and TCRdb's table has in-frame clones only and misses some. The top ten hold 0.7% of the sample, which has 150,000 to 200,000 clones, roughly 9% seen once. Study-level points and caveats: All four CD4+ subsets of Type 1 diabetes patients contained TCRB CDR3s that were moderately but significantly shorter. The similarity of naive, central memory and Treg TCRB repertoires appeared greater among patients than among healthy donors.

Concerning this clone itself: Its antigen is undetermined.

Germline CDR1 is MRHNA and CDR2 is SNTAGT. The V end was cut by 0 bases, the J end by 4 bases, with 3 bases between. The CDR3 covers 12 residues. Every donor had blood drawn once into heparin, approximately 110 mL on average. Sorted populations were all over 95% pure. The rearrangement uses TRBV6-4 and TRBJ2-5; no clear D gene. The clonotype originates from a woman aged 25 to 39 with type 1 diabetes. Sequencing was performed on central memory CD4+ T cells from blood. The CDR3 loop is CASSDSLETQYF. Written as DNA, the CDR3 is TGTGCCAGCAGTGACTCCCTAGAGACCCAGTACTTC.